A single sample is the source of the 32 T cell receptor beta chains below, sequenced in a study of T cell repertoires in cytomegalovirus infection. TCRdb reprocessed the reads with MiXCR, giving one entry per CDR3 protein. The table lists 200,000 or so distinct CDR3 sequences, roughly two fifths of them singletons, with roughly three fifths in the top ten. No antigen is known for these receptors. The input for sequencing was CD8+ T cells from cultured PBMCs, taken from culture after CMV antigen stimulation. These receptors originate from a human donor in good health (CMV status not recorded). Some clones in this sample may be carry-over from other donors' samples.

This chain connects TRBV28 to TRBJ2-7, with a weak D call TRBD2 (5 bases). This CDR3 is built from 15 residues. Germline-derived CDR1 and CDR2 are MDHEN and SYDVKM. The ends were cut back, 7 bases at V and 5 bases at J, with 21 bases in the middle. The CDR3 region is CASNRRYTQRDEQYF. The DNA for the CDR3 is TGTGCCAGCAACCGCAGGTACACCCAGAGGGACGAGCAGTACTTC.

This chain uses TRBV20-1 with TRBJ2-3, with D maybe TRBD2 (5 bases). CDR1 is DFQATT and CDR2 is SNEGSKA in the germline V gene (reference sequence). V was clipped by 1 base and J by 6 bases, with 14 bases between them. The CDR3 is 14 amino acids. DNA for the CDR3: TGCAGTGCTAGAGGAGTGGGAGAACCTGATACGCAGTATTTT. Translating gives CSARGVGEPDTQYF.

V and J are TRBV5-1 and TRBJ1-2; D not certain. The CDR3 consists of 14 residues. Germline V CDR1 and CDR2: SGHRS, YFSETQ. Trimming removed 0 bases at V and 2 bases at J, with 8 bases between. DNA of the CDR3: TGCGCCAGCAGCTTGGAGGGAGACAACTATGGCTACACCTTC. It is translated as CASSLEGDNYGYTF.

Notes on this clonotype: One end of the junction varies from germline; a read error may be responsible. V is TRBV7-8 and J is TRBJ1-5; D unclear. This CDR3 contains 17 residues. From germline, CDR1 is SGHVS and CDR2 FQNEAQ. This chain's CDR3 is CARSLAIGVTSNQPQHF. The CDR3 DNA reads as TGTGCCAGAAGCTTAGCGATCGGGGTTACGAGCAATCAGCCCCAGCATTTT.

The rearrangement links TRBV5-6 to TRBJ2-3, with D possibly being TRBD1 or TRBD2 (5 bases each). The germline gives CDR1 SGHDT, CDR2 YYEEEE. The CDR3 length is 17 residues. V lost 5 bases to trimming and J lost 2 bases, with 21 bases between them. CDR3 nucleotide sequence: TGTGCCAGCAGGGTCGGGGCCGGAGTGGGTTTCACAGATACGCAGTATTTT. Its translation is CASRVGAGVGFTDTQYF.

The CDR3 sequence: CASSLSSGRANEQFF. DNA for the CDR3: TGTGCCAGCAGCTTGTCCAGCGGGAGGGCCAATGAGCAGTTCTTC. This chain uses TRBV11-3 with TRBJ2-1, with 10 bases matching TRBD2. Trimming took 3 bases from V and 6 from J; bases not matched to a gene: 5. The CDR3 covers 15 residues. The germline V gene encodes CDR1 SGHNT and CDR2 YENEEA. Full variable domain (missing parts from reference TRBV11-3 and TRBJ2-1): EAGVVQSPRYKIIEKKQPVAFWCNPISGHNTLYWYLQNLGQGPELLIRYENEEAVDDSQLPKDRFSAERLKGVDSTLKIQPAELGDSAVYLCASSLSSGRANEQFFGPGTRLTVL.

As DNA, the CDR3 is TGTGCCACCAGCAGAGATCAGGGACGAGAGACCCAGTACTTC. It is translated as CATSRDQGRETQYF. V gene TRBV15 combines with J gene TRBJ2-5; either TRBD1 or TRBD2 may fit D (5 bases each). The CDR3 is 14 amino acids. Germline CDR1 reads LNHNV; CDR2 reads YYDKDF (reference sequence). With 0 bases removed from V and 4 bases from J, the gap between germline ends came to 9 bases.

The V and J genes are TRBV7-9 and TRBJ2-4; D possibly uses TRBD1 or TRBD2 (5 bases each). CDR3 length equals 16 residues. CDR1 is SEHNR and CDR2 is FQNEAQ in the germline V gene (reference sequence). V lost 5 bases to trimming and J lost 0 bases, with 14 bases between them. CDR3 DNA: TGTGCCAGCAGCGGTCCCGGGACCTTAGCCAAAAACATTCAGTACTTC. It is translated as CASSGPGTLAKNIQYF.

This clonotype was observed a few times. The DNA of the CDR3 is TGTGCCAGCTTCGGGGGGGACAGCAGTCCATACGAGCAGTACTTC. Its protein is CASFGGDSSPYEQYF. The rearrangement uses TRBV7-6 and TRBJ2-7; the D gene is possibly TRBD2 (8 bases). This CDR3 region has 15 residues. Germline V gene lookup returns CDR1 SGHVS and CDR2 FNYEAQ. The V end was cut by 8 bases, the J end by 4 bases, with 21 bases between. Full variable domain (outside the CDR3, taken from reference TRBV7-6 and TRBJ2-7): GAGVSQSPRYKVTKRGQDVALRCDPISGHVSLYWYRQALGQGPEFLTYFNYEAQQDKSGLPNDRFSAERPEGSISTLTIQRTEQRDSAMYRCASFGGDSSPYEQYFGPGTRLTVT.

The gene calls are TRBV12-5 and TRBJ1-2, with unresolved D. Germline V CDR1 and CDR2: LGHNT, FRNRAP. V was pared by 6 bases and J by 8 bases, with 10 bases between. This CDR3 comprises 11 residues. CDR3 sequence: CASGSPLGYTF. Written as DNA, the CDR3 is TGTGCTAGTGGGTCCCCTCTGGGCTACACCTTC.

The V and J genes are TRBV6-5 and TRBJ2-2; unclear D gene. Germline CDR1 MNHEY, CDR2 SVGAGI. The CDR3 consists of 15 residues. The V gene lost 5 bases and the J gene lost 3 bases, with 13 bases spanning the gap. CDR3 sequence reads: CASSRQDLYTGELFF. As DNA, the CDR3 is TGTGCCAGCAGTCGCCAAGACTTGTACACCGGGGAGCTGTTTTTT.

The CDR3, as DNA: TGTGCCACCGCCCCGGGACAGGGATATCAGCCCCAGCATTTT. Translation: CATAPGQGYQPQHF. The V call is TRBV28, the J call TRBJ1-5; 9 positions agree with TRBD1. The CDR3 extends over 14 amino acids. Germline V gives CDR1 MDHEN, CDR2 SYDVKM. The junction had 9 bases not matched to a gene; V was cut back by 10 bases and J by 5 bases.

The J gene is TRBJ1-6, the V gene TRBV28; no firm D call. This CDR3 has 14 residues. Between the trimmed V and J ends, which lost 7 bases and 10 bases, there was a span of 17 bases. CDR1 is MDHEN and CDR2 is SYDVKM in the germline V gene. CDR3 coding DNA: TGTGCCAGCACCGCTCCGGGGTCGGAATCACCCCTCCACTTT. Translating it yields CASTAPGSESPLHF.

In its sample, this clonotype was seen a few times. This rearrangement joins TRBV7-9 to TRBJ2-5, with D maybe TRBD1 (5 bases). V was trimmed by 5 bases and J by 4 bases, leaving 11 bases between them. The CDR3 consists of 13 residues. Per the germline V gene, CDR1 is SEHNR and CDR2 is FQNEAQ (reference sequence). CDR3 region: CASSTGQRETQYF. In DNA form, the CDR3 reads TGTGCCAGCAGCACCGGACAAAGAGAGACCCAGTACTTC.

The gene calls are TRBV11-1 and TRBJ2-1; TRBD2 aligns across 8 bases. J lost 10 bases, V lost 1 base, and 9 bases had no gene match. Per the germline V gene, CDR1 is SGHAT and CDR2 is FQDESV (reference sequence). This CDR3 is 15 amino acids long. The CDR3 nucleotides are TGTGCCAGCAGCTTAGTGAGCGGGAGAGTCGAAGAGCAGTTCTTC. The encoded protein is CASSLVSGRVEEQFF.

V and J are TRBV11-2 and TRBJ2-7; D is undetermined. Looked up from germline, CDR1 is SGHAT and CDR2 is FQNNGV. Between the trimmed V and J ends, which lost 6 bases and 3 bases, there was a span of 6 bases. CDR3 length: 11 residues. The CDR3 DNA sequence: TGTGCCAGCAGTCGGTACTACGAGCAGTACTTC. It encodes CASSRYYEQYF.

This clonotype has a handful of counts. This rearrangement joins TRBV27 to TRBJ1-5; tentative D call: TRBD1 (6 bases). Germline V gene sequence: CDR1 MNHEY, CDR2 SMNVEV (reference sequence). CDR3 length equals 15 residues. Trimming stripped 5 bases from V and 12 bases from J, with 23 bases between. The CDR3 spells CASSALTGPERLQHF. CDR3 coding DNA: TGTGCCAGCAGTGCGTTGACAGGCCCGGAACGGCTCCAGCATTTT.

The rearrangement links TRBV6-1 to TRBJ2-3, with 7 bases matching TRBD1. Trimming took 5 bases from V and 2 from J; bases not matched to a gene: 7. CDR3 length: 15 residues. Germline V gene sequence: CDR1 MNHNS, CDR2 SASEGT. The CDR3 DNA follows: TGTGCCAGCAGTCCCCGGGACAGAGACACAGATACGCAGTATTTT. This translates into CASSPRDRDTDTQYF.

This clonotype has just a few counts. This CDR3 reads CASSRKTGMNTEAFF. The CDR3 region has the DNA TGTGCCAGCAGTCGCAAAACAGGGATGAACACTGAAGCTTTCTTT. The chain couples TRBV6-5 to TRBJ1-1, with D tentatively TRBD1 (6 bases). The CDR3 contains 15 residues. V was cut by 5 bases and J by 0 bases, with 13 bases left in between. From germline, CDR1 is MNHEY and CDR2 SVGAGI.

The chain carries TRBV19 and TRBJ2-2; D could derive from TRBD1 or TRBD2 (6 bases each). The CDR3 spans 14 residues. Trimming shortened V by 3 bases and J by 4 bases, and 9 bases separated the two germline ends. Germline V gives CDR1 LNHDA, CDR2 SQIVND (reference sequence). The CDR3 is CASSIGGFTGELFF. Written as DNA, the CDR3 is TGTGCCAGTAGTATCGGGGGCTTCACCGGGGAGCTGTTTTTT.

This clonotype was counted once. J is TRBJ2-5 and V is TRBV28; D possibly corresponds to TRBD2 (6 bases). CDR3 length equals 14 residues. Trimming shortened V by 4 bases and J by 3 bases, and 12 bases separated the two germline ends. Germline CDR1 and CDR2: MDHEN and SYDVKM. The CDR3 DNA sequence: TGTGCCAGCAGTTCATCCCGGGGGAAAGAGACCCAGTACTTC. Amino acids: CASSSSRGKETQYF.

This chain uses TRBV7-4 with TRBJ2-5; 8 bases align to TRBD1. V lost 10 bases, J lost 3 bases, and 19 bases stayed unmatched. The V gene's germline CDR1 is SGHVT and CDR2 SQSDAQ. The CDR3 consists of 17 residues. The DNA for the CDR3 is TGTGCCACCTTCCCTCCGCCGGGACAGGATATCAAAGAGACCCAGTACTTC. It encodes CATFPPPGQDIKETQYF.

V usage is TRBV7-2 and J usage is TRBJ1-3; D may be TRBD1 (6 bases). Deletions cut 0 bases from V and 3 bases from J, with 12 bases between. The CDR3 contains 16 residues. Germline CDR1 SGHTA, CDR2 FQGNSA. CDR3 sequence reads: CASSLAGGRSGNTIYF. CDR3 in DNA: TGTGCCAGCAGCTTAGCGGGGGGGCGAAGTGGAAACACCATATATTTT.

This clonotype was found once. This may be a read error: a much more frequent sequence differs by one nucleotide. The chain has TRBV7-2 and TRBJ2-6, with a possible D match to TRBD1 (5 bases). Trimming left V 11 bases short and J 4 bases short, with 24 bases between. CDR1 SGHTA and CDR2 FQGNSA come from the germline V gene. There are 17 residues in the CDR3. The CDR3, as DNA: TGTGCCCTCGAGATGGAGCCAGGGTCGTGGGGGGCCAACGTCCTGACTTTC. It is translated as CALEMEPGSWGANVLTF.

This chain joins TRBV29-1 and TRBJ2-6, with D possibly matching TRBD2 (6 bases). The ends were cut back, 6 bases at V and 2 bases at J, with 14 bases in the middle. Germline lookup yields CDR1 SQVTM and CDR2 ANQGSEA. The CDR3 sequence is 15 residues long. This CDR3 is CSVDGTGAGANVLTF. The CDR3 DNA sequence: TGCAGCGTGGATGGCACGGGGGCTGGGGCCAACGTCCTGACTTTC.

This clonotype occurred once. The chain combines TRBV7-9 with TRBJ1-1; 9 nucleotides line up with TRBD1. This CDR3 contains 19 residues. Trimming at V came to 5 bases and at J to 1 base, leaving 17 bases not matched to a gene. Germline loops: CDR1 SEHNR, CDR2 FQNEAQ (reference sequence). Here the CDR3 DNA reads TGTGCCAGCAGCGGAGAGGGGACAGGGAAGAAAGGTGGGAACACTGAAGCTTTCTTT. It is translated as CASSGEGTGKKGGNTEAFF.

This clonotype was counted at least ten times. This sequence joins TRBV7-9 and TRBJ2-7; D unresolved. The germline gives CDR1 SEHNR, CDR2 FQNEAQ (reference sequence). V shed 1 base and J shed 0 bases, with 7 bases lying between them. This CDR3 contains 14 residues. The CDR3 DNA reads TGTGCCAGCAGCTTAGTCGGCAACTCCTACGAGCAGTACTTC. Protein sequence: CASSLVGNSYEQYF.

This clonotype came up a few times. This sequence joins TRBV14 and TRBJ1-1, with D perhaps matching TRBD1 (5 bases). Germline CDR1 SGHDN, CDR2 FVKESK. Trimming removed 5 bases at V and 7 bases at J, with 14 bases between. The CDR3 covers 13 residues. The CDR3 nucleotides are TGTGCCAGCAGCTTCGTTGGACACGGTGAAGCTTTCTTT. The encoded protein is CASSFVGHGEAFF. The entire variable domain, with the rest obtained from reference TRBV14 and TRBJ1-1, is as follows: EAGVTQFPSHSVIEKGQTVTLRCDPISGHDNLYWYRRVMGKEIKFLLHFVKESKQDESGMPNNRFLAERTGGTYSTLKVQPAELEDSGVYFCASSFVGHGEAFFGQGTRLTVV.

There are a few counts of this clonotype. This chain connects TRBV2 to TRBJ2-2; 8 positions agree with TRBD1. The V segment lost 6 bases and the J segment 8 bases; nucleotides outside the gene matches: 5. The length of the CDR3 is 13 residues. CDR1 SNHLY and CDR2 FYNNEI come from the germline V gene. In nucleotides, the CDR3 is TGTGCCAGCAGCGCCAGGGGGCGGGGGGAGCTGTTTTTT. It is translated as CASSARGRGELFF.

This chain uses TRBV28 with TRBJ2-1; 7 bases agree with TRBD1. The germline CDR1 and CDR2 sequences are MDHEN and SYDVKM. The CDR3 consists of 12 residues. Trimming at V came to 6 bases and at J to 8 bases, leaving 4 bases not matched to a gene. The CDR3 bases are TGTGCCAGCAGGACAGGGTTCGATGAGCAGTTCTTC. This codes for CASRTGFDEQFF. Supplemented by reference TRBV28 and TRBJ2-1, the full variable domain reads DVKVTQSSRYLVKRTGEKVFLECVQDMDHENMFWYRQDPGLGLRLIYFSYDVKMKEKGDIPEGYSVSREKKERFSLILESASTNQTSMYLCASRTGFDEQFFGPGTRLTVL.

The chain recombines TRBV7-6 with TRBJ2-2; perhaps TRBD2 as D (6 bases). Trimming took off 2 bases at V and 7 bases at J, with 20 bases between the two ends. CDR3 length: 17 residues. Germline CDR1 is SGHVS and CDR2 is FNYEAQ. CDR3 protein: CASSLRGAGKESGELFF. The CDR3 region has the DNA TGTGCCAGCAGCTTAAGAGGGGCGGGGAAAGAGAGCGGGGAGCTGTTTTTT.

The rearrangement links TRBV7-6 to TRBJ2-1; unclear D gene. The V gene's germline CDR1 is SGHVS and CDR2 FNYEAQ. Trimming pared 8 bases from V and 0 bases from J, leaving 5 bases between. The CDR3 extends over 12 amino acids. In nucleotides, the CDR3 is TGTGCCAGCGAGAGCTCCTACAATGAGCAGTTCTTC. Its translation is CASESSYNEQFF.